The T cell receptor beta chain described here comes from a study of identical twins. Template switching, a step in the protocol, added a universal primer site, and cDNA carried unique molecular identifiers. TCRdb re-called the 5' RACE reads with MiXCR, one entry per CDR3 protein. The table includes 500,000 to 650,000 distinct CDR3 sequences, under 8.5% detected once. This clonotype was found a few times. Its antigen is not identified. Per germline, CDR1 SGHTA and CDR2 FQGNSA. Trimming removed 3 bases from V and 8 bases from J; junction bases left unmatched: 6. This CDR3 comprises 14 residues. Study-level findings and limits: The more abundant beta clonotypes in cord blood had fewer insertions, and memory repertoires did not show this.

The sample also formed part of further work on yellow fever vaccine responses in identical twins.

This clonotype was obtained from a woman aged 18-29 years in good health. The chain uses TRBV7-2 and TRBJ2-1; 8 bases are a match to TRBD1. The sample was PBMCs. CDR3 in amino acids: CASSLDRDGDEQFF. CDR3 DNA sequence: TGTGCCAGCAGCTTGGACAGGGACGGAGATGAGCAGTTCTTC.